The sequence of this T cell receptor (beta chain) was determined in a study of beta chain features in type 1 diabetes. The study, taken as a whole, reports: A potential influence of HLA type upon TCRB rearrangement remained unresolved herein. Cells that show high TCR expression could be over-represented by cDNA sequencing.

The isolated RNA, all of it, was reverse transcribed, so expressed TCRB transcripts were what got sequenced. Clones were read by immunoSEQ multiplex PCR, and TCRdb kept only the in-frame ones, dropping some. The profile covers about 330,000 clones, with around 10% appearing a single time and about 0.014% taken by the ten largest. On this clone: The antigen remains undetermined.

This CDR3 contains 16 residues. Germline values: CDR1 MDHEN, CDR2 SYDVKM. Trimming removed 3 bases at V and 3 bases at J, with 15 bases between. This chain uses TRBV28 with TRBJ1-5, with a weak D call TRBD1 (5 bases). Sequenced input: naive CD4+ T cells from blood. The TCR was taken from a woman between 25 and 40 years old in good health. CDR3 protein: CASSFAGLGPNQPQHF. The DNA of the CDR3 is TGTGCCAGCAGTTTTGCGGGACTCGGTCCCAATCAGCCCCAGCATTTT. The full variable domain, in which reference TRBV28 and TRBJ1-5 provide the parts outside the CDR3, is DVKVTQSSRYLVKRTGEKVFLECVQDMDHENMFWYRQDPGLGLRLIYFSYDVKMKEKGDIPEGYSVSREKKERFSLILESASTNQTSMYLCASSFAGLGPNQPQHFGDGTRLSIL.